This TCR beta chain was profiled in a study of blood T cell repertoires in COVID-19. Study details: From the United States, Italy and Spain came samples of acute and convalescent COVID-19.

V shed 0 bases and J shed 4 bases, with 11 bases lying between them. The CDR3 runs 15 residues. The germline gives CDR1 SGDLS, CDR2 YYNGEE. Methods used by the authors: Counts of nucleated cells, estimated from reference gene primer amplification, were obtained. Profiled with immunoSEQ multiplex PCR; TCRdb holds only in-frame clones, not every one. V, J and clone size derive from that table, while D and trimming were established from the DNA sequence. There are 220,000 or so clones in the sample; about 80% occur only once, and about 1.3% lies in the top ten. The TCR originated in a woman aged 40 to 49 with acute COVID-19. Sequencing input: PBMCs or T cells enriched from blood (not recorded which). This chain connects TRBV9 to TRBJ1-5, with D perhaps TRBD1 (6 bases). CDR3 DNA: TGTGCCAGCAGCGTAGGACAGGCGGTAAATCAGCCCCAGCATTTT. Residues: CASSVGQAVNQPQHF.